This TCR beta chain derives from a study of vaccination and CD4 T cells after COVID-19. Study-wide context: Comprising six males and four females, the convalescent participants counted two Hispanic individuals among them. SARS-CoV-2, HCoV-NL63, HCoV-OC43 and HCoV-229E supplied the overlapping spike peptides used to stimulate cells. Study-wide results and caveats: The great majority, 304 of 307 vaccine-specific clones, proved spike mono-reactive in convalescent patients.

Cultured CD4+ T cell DNA was sequenced using the Oncomine TCR Beta short-read assay. One entry per CDR3 protein results from TCRdb running MiXCR on the PCR reads. The sample includes around 10,000 distinct CDR3 sequences, less than 55% of them seen just once. On this clonotype itself: Antigen specificity is unknown.

Sample treatment: approximately 9-day PBMC culture with coronavirus spike peptide pools or control peptides (ViraFEST assay). It was with 9 to 10 IU/ml IL-2 and 10 ug/ml peptide pools that about 2 million PBMCs per well were cultured. The CDR3 is 17 amino acids. Per germline, CDR1 SNHLY and CDR2 FYNNEI. V lost 6 bases to trimming and J lost 0 bases; unmatched junction nucleotides: 13. V is TRBV2 and J is TRBJ2-7; TRBD1 aligns across 8 bases. The sequenced sample consisted of CD4+ T cells from blood, cultured in vitro. The sequence was obtained from a human donor who had recovered from COVID-19. The CDR3: CASSPIWTGPSSYEQYF. CDR3 DNA: TGTGCCAGCAGCCCAATTTGGACAGGGCCCTCCTCCTACGAGCAGTACTTC.